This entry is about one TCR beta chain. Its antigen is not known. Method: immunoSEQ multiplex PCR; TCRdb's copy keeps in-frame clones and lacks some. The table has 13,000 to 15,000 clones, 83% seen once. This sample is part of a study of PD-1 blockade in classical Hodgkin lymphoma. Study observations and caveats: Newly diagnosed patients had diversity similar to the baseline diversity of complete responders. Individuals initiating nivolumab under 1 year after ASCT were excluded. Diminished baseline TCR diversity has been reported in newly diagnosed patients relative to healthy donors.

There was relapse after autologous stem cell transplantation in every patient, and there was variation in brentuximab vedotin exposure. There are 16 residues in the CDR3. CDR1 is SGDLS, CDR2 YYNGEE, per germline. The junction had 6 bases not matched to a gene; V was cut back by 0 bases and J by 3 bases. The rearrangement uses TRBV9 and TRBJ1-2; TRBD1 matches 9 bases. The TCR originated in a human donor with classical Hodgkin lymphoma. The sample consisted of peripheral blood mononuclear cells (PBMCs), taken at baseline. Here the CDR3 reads CASSVGGQGSHYGYTF. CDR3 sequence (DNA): TGTGCCAGCAGCGTAGGGGGACAGGGATCTCACTATGGCTACACCTTC.